Listed below are T cell receptor beta chains from one sample, sequenced in a study of identifying expanded T cells in peripheral blood. The repertoire was sequenced with immunoSEQ multiplex PCR; TCRdb's copy has only in-frame clones and lacks some. Of about 90,000 clones in the sample, roughly 85% were seen once. Sequenced input: blood. The receptors shown here come from a person aged 18 to 70 in good health. Both conserved end residues are part of each CDR3. The order of the fields is D gene, clone size, J gene, V gene, CDR3 protein, CDR3 DNA. A D gene is named only where the DNA matches it firmly. Not all rows give a size; the values are once, few, many and, for expanded clones, a class.

NA NA TRBJ1-1 TRBV14 CASSAGLNTEAFF TGTGCCAGCAGCGCGGGCTTGAACACTGAAGCTTTCTTT
TRBD2 NA TRBJ2-5 TRBV10-3 CAISGGGQETQYF TGTGCCATCAGTGGGGGGGGCCAAGAGACCCAGTACTTC
NA NA TRBJ2-2 TRBV14 CASSRFNIQAGELFF TGTGCCAGCAGCCGATTCAACATTCAGGCCGGGGAGCTGTTTTTT
NA NA TRBJ2-5 TRBV11-3 CASSLGVRTQETQYF TGTGCCAGCAGCTTAGGCGTCCGGACACAAGAGACCCAGTACTTC
TRBD1 NA TRBJ1-1 TRBV30 CACRKQGRGAFF TGTGCCTGCAGGAAACAGGGGAGAGGCGCTTTCTTT
NA NA TRBJ1-1 TRBV5-8 CASSLGRPNTEAFF TGTGCCAGCAGCTTGGGCAGACCGAACACTGAAGCTTTCTTT
TRBD1 NA TRBJ1-2 TRBV18 CASSPPVRDRWSGYGYTF TGTGCCAGCTCACCACCGGTGAGGGACAGGTGGTCCGGCTATGGCTACACCTTC
TRBD2 NA TRBJ2-5 TRBV9 CASSVAAGVQETQYF TGTGCCAGCAGCGTAGCTGCGGGGGTACAAGAGACCCAGTACTTC
NA NA TRBJ1-2 TRBV19 CAAGGSHYGYTF TGTGCCGCGGGCGGGTCTCACTATGGCTACACCTTC
TRBD1 NA TRBJ2-1 TRBV19 CASSRQGRPGQFF TGTGCCAGTAGTAGACAGGGGAGGCCTGGGCAGTTCTTC
NA few TRBJ1-2 TRBV18 CASSSNRDSQTSTF TGTGCCAGCTCATCCAACCGGGACTCCCAAACGAGCACCTTC
NA NA TRBJ2-3 TRBV4-1 CASSQERRLGGFGTDTQYF TGCGCCAGCAGCCAAGAGCGGAGGCTGGGGGGCTTCGGCACAGATACGCAGTATTTT
TRBD2 once TRBJ2-5 TRBV19 CASMTGRNTQYF TGTGCCAGTATGACCGGGAGGAACACCCAGTACTTC
NA NA TRBJ2-7 TRBV27 CASSLTPGTSNYEQYF TGTGCCAGCAGTTTAACCCCCGGTACTAGCAACTACGAGCAGTACTTC
NA NA TRBJ2-1 TRBV29-1 CSVDVQTGSLFGEQFF TGCAGCGTTGACGTCCAGACAGGATCTCTTTTTGGGGAGCAGTTCTTC
NA few TRBJ1-2 TRBV2 CASSETYAELGYGYTF TGTGCCAGCAGTGAAACCTATGCGGAGTTGGGTTATGGCTACACCTTC
NA NA TRBJ1-5 TRBV7-6 CASSGGRINQPQHF TGTGCCAGCAGCGGAGGACGGATCAATCAGCCCCAGCATTTT
NA NA TRBJ2-4 TRBV6-5 CASSYWANPNIQYF TGTGCCAGCAGTTATTGGGCTAATCCTAACATTCAGTACTTC
NA NA TRBJ1-2 TRBV19 CASSIRQTREYGYTF TGTGCCAGTAGTATTAGACAAACCAGGGAGTATGGCTACACCTTC
NA few TRBJ1-5 TRBV7-6 CASSLSKSQPQHF TGTGCCAGCAGCTTAAGTAAGTCCCAGCCCCAGCATTTT
NA NA TRBJ1-2 TRBV5-6 CASSLVGNYGYTF TGTGCCAGCAGCCTTGTAGGTAACTATGGCTACACCTTC
NA NA TRBJ2-7 TRBV27 CASSARLYVSYEQYF TGTGCCAGCAGTGCCCGCCTGTACGTATCCTACGAGCAGTACTTC
NA NA TRBJ2-2 TRBV5-1 CASSPGQGGTGELFF TGCGCCAGCAGCCCTGGGCAGGGAGGCACCGGGGAGCTGTTTTTT
NA NA TRBJ1-1 TRBV19 CASDPGMNTEAFF TGTGCCAGTGATCCAGGCATGAACACTGAAGCTTTCTTT
TRBD1 NA TRBJ2-7 TRBV5-1 CASSVGQGASYEQYF TGCGCCAGCAGCGTGGGACAGGGGGCCTCCTACGAGCAGTACTTC
TRBD1 NA TRBJ1-1 TRBV18 CASSPPRTGNTEAFF TGTGCCAGCTCACCACCCCGGACAGGGAACACTGAAGCTTTCTTT
NA NA TRBJ1-2 TRBV5-4 CASSLQDNYGYTF TGTGCCAGCAGCTTGCAGGATAACTATGGCTACACCTTC
NA NA TRBJ2-7 TRBV4-1 CASSPLSLSGYEQYF TGCGCCAGCAGCCCCTTATCACTTTCGGGCTACGAGCAGTACTTC
NA NA TRBJ2-5 TRBV5-6 CASSFMTGQETQYF TGTGCCAGCAGCTTCATGACAGGCCAAGAGACCCAGTACTTC
NA NA TRBJ1-3 TRBV15 CATSRERSGNTIYF TGTGCCACCAGCAGAGAGCGATCGGGAAACACCATATATTTT
TRBD1 NA TRBJ1-2 TRBV27 CASSDRDRPNYGYTF TGTGCCAGCAGCGACCGGGACAGACCTAACTATGGCTACACCTTC
TRBD2 NA TRBJ2-5 TRBV10-2 CASSEPPGLAGGATETQYF TGCGCCAGCAGTGAGCCACCGGGACTAGCGGGGGGGGCGACAGAGACCCAGTACTTC
NA NA TRBJ2-7 TRBV7-8 CASSLEGFEQYF TGTGCCAGCAGCTTAGAGGGGTTCGAGCAGTACTTC
NA NA TRBJ2-7 TRBV29-1 CSVARGYEQYF TGCAGCGTTGCGCGGGGCTACGAGCAGTACTTC
TRBD2 NA TRBJ2-6 TRBV27 CASSLLGGGRDSGANVLTF TGTGCCAGCAGTTTATTAGGCGGCGGGAGGGACTCTGGGGCCAACGTCCTGACTTTC
NA NA TRBJ1-1 TRBV27 CASSSHGVAATEAFF TGTGCCAGCAGTTCCCACGGGGTAGCGGCCACTGAAGCTTTCTTT
TRBD1 NA TRBJ1-5 TRBV2 CASAGTGSQPQHF TGTGCCAGCGCCGGGACAGGGAGTCAGCCCCAGCATTTT
NA NA TRBJ1-5 TRBV7-2 CASSLGTPNSNQPQHF TGTGCCAGCAGCTTGGGGACTCCCAATAGCAATCAGCCCCAGCATTTT
TRBD1 NA TRBJ1-6 TRBV25-1 CASTLDRENSPLHF TGTGCCAGCACCCTGGACAGGGAGAATTCACCCCTCCACTTT
TRBD1 once TRBJ1-1 TRBV5-1 CASSGTGSLNTEAFF TGCGCCAGCAGCGGGACAGGATCCCTGAACACTGAAGCTTTCTTT
NA NA TRBJ2-7 TRBV6-1 CASSAGDTFYEQYF TGTGCCAGCAGCGCCGGTGATACCTTCTACGAGCAGTACTTC
NA NA TRBJ1-1 TRBV27 CASSRGTEAFF TGTGCCAGCAGCCGGGGGACTGAAGCTTTCTTT
NA NA TRBJ1-6 TRBV6-5 CASRSGQSYNSPLHF TGTGCCAGCAGGTCGGGGCAGTCCTATAATTCACCCCTCCACTTT
NA NA TRBJ1-6 TRBV5-6 CASSLNTGFNSPLHF TGTGCCAGCAGCTTGAATACAGGGTTTAATTCACCCCTCCACTTT
TRBD1 NA TRBJ1-2 TRBV19 CASSTPDRGYGYTF TGTGCCAGTAGTACCCCAGACAGGGGGTATGGCTACACCTTC
NA NA TRBJ2-3 TRBV7-2 CASSSFTDTQYF TGTGCCAGCAGCTCCTTCACAGATACGCAGTATTTT
TRBD1 once TRBJ2-7 TRBV5-4 CASSSMDRAEQYF TGTGCCAGCAGCTCGATGGACAGGGCCGAGCAGTACTTC
NA NA TRBJ2-1 TRBV18 CASSPDRYNEQFF TGTGCCAGCTCTCCCGACCGTTACAATGAGCAGTTCTTC
TRBD1 NA TRBJ2-7 TRBV13 CASSFAGTGTYEQYF TGTGCCAGCAGCTTCGCCGGGACAGGGACCTACGAGCAGTACTTC
NA NA TRBJ1-1 TRBV29-1 CSVPGHGVTEAFF TGCAGCGTTCCGGGACATGGTGTTACTGAAGCTTTCTTT
TRBD1 few TRBJ2-4 TRBV5-6 CASSLGGTGDYF TGTGCCAGCAGTTTAGGAGGGACAGGCGACTACTTC
TRBD1 once TRBJ1-2 TRBV10-1 CASSGQGKKYGYTF TGCGCCAGCAGCGGACAGGGGAAAAAATATGGCTACACCTTC
NA NA TRBJ1-2 TRBV11-3 CASSEGQYYGYTF TGTGCCAGCAGCGAAGGACAGTACTATGGCTACACCTTC
NA NA TRBJ2-1 TRBV11-3 CASSLSVWRGLSYNEQFF TGTGCCAGCAGCTTGTCTGTATGGCGGGGCCTCTCCTACAATGAGCAGTTCTTC